This passage covers 21 T cell receptor beta chains from one sample sequenced in a study of blood T cells in healthy people across ages. A second about 7 to 11 cycle PCR used barcoded and J-beta primers. TCRdb processed the 5' RACE reads anew with MiXCR; each CDR3 protein has one entry. Here the sample spans some 1.1 million distinct CDR3 sequences, around two fifths being singletons. Sequencing was done on a sample of blood. These receptors originate from a man between 18 and 29 years old in good health.

The chain couples TRBV7-9 to TRBJ1-5; maybe TRBD1 (6 bases). The CDR3 sequence is 16 residues long. CDR1 is SEHNR, CDR2 FQNEAQ, per germline (reference sequence). The V gene lost 8 bases and the J gene lost 2 bases, with 19 bases spanning the gap. The CDR3 spells CASGGQPYTGNQPQHF. The DNA for the CDR3 is TGTGCCAGCGGCGGACAGCCCTATACCGGCAATCAGCCCCAGCATTTT.

The V gene is TRBV7-2, the J gene TRBJ1-1; D is unclear. CDR1 and CDR2 (germline): SGHTA, FQGNSA. The CDR3 spans 16 residues. V lost 5 bases and J 0 bases, leaving 16 bases between the germline ends. This chain's CDR3 is CASSPRGRAMNTEAFF. The CDR3 bases are TGTGCCAGCAGCCCCCGCGGTAGGGCCATGAACACTGAAGCTTTCTTT.

CDR3 residues: CASSLGGLENEQFF. The CDR3 coding sequence is TGTGCCAGCAGCTTAGGTGGCCTAGAGAATGAGCAGTTCTTC. The rearrangement uses TRBV7-9 and TRBJ2-1; D not resolved. Trimming left V 1 base short and J 7 bases short, with 11 bases between. In germline, CDR1 is SEHNR, CDR2 FQNEAQ (reference sequence). CDR3 length equals 14 residues.

This chain uses TRBV4-2 with TRBJ1-1; D ambiguous. There are 14 residues in the CDR3. V was trimmed by 1 base and J by 7 bases, leaving 13 bases between them. CDR1 is LGHNA and CDR2 is YNFKEQ in the germline V gene. The CDR3 nucleotides are TGTGCCAGCAGCCAAGTTTCCGAGGCTAATGAAGCTTTCTTT. Translating gives CASSQVSEANEAFF.

Worth noting for this clonotype: Compared with germline, one end of the junction differs, possibly owing to a read error. The chain recombines TRBV9 with TRBJ2-3; no definite D call. Germline CDR1 SGDLS, CDR2 YYNGEE. The CDR3 is 15 amino acids. The CDR3 reads CTSSGEATSTDTQYF. The DNA of the CDR3 is TGTACCAGCAGTGGAGAGGCAACTAGCACAGATACGCAGTATTTT.

This clonotype was counted only a few times. V usage is TRBV9 and J usage is TRBJ2-3; TRBD2 matches 7 bases. The V segment lost 6 bases and the J segment 3 bases; nucleotides outside the gene matches: 13. CDR1 and CDR2 from the germline V gene are SGDLS and YYNGEE. The CDR3 has 16 amino acids. The CDR3 reads CASNLGGGLLTDTQYF. Written as DNA, the CDR3 is TGTGCCAGCAACCTTGGGGGAGGGCTACTGACAGATACGCAGTATTTT.

This clonotype has a handful of counts. The chain is built from TRBV7-3 and TRBJ2-1, with D possibly TRBD2 on 6 matching bases. The CDR3 has 16 residues. V dropped 5 bases and J dropped 7 bases, with 21 bases sitting between them. CDR1 is SGHTA and CDR2 is FQGTGA in the germline V gene. This CDR3 is CASSPTRLGPGNEQFF. The CDR3 region has the DNA TGTGCCAGCAGCCCAACCCGACTAGGTCCTGGGAATGAGCAGTTCTTC. The complete variable domain, with remaining parts taken from reference TRBV7-3 and TRBJ2-1, reads GAGVSQTPSNKVTEKGKYVELRCDPISGHTALYWYRQSLGQGPEFLIYFQGTGAADDSGLPNDRFFAVRPEGSVSTLKIQRTERGDSAVYLCASSPTRLGPGNEQFFGPGTRLTVL.

With regard to this clonotype: The junction does not match germline at one end; this may be a read error. The chain is built from TRBV6-5 and TRBJ1-1, with TRBD1 as a possible D gene (5 bases). This CDR3 comprises 15 residues. The germline V gene encodes CDR1 MNHEY and CDR2 SVGAGI. CDR3 loop: CASSHSETANTEAFF. As DNA, the CDR3 is TGTGCCAGCAGTCACTCCGAGACAGCGAACACTGAAGCTTTCTTT.

V and J are TRBV6-1 and TRBJ1-1, with 7 bases lining up with TRBD1. The CDR3 length is 17 residues. CDR1 MNHNS and CDR2 SASEGT come from the germline V gene. The ends lost 9 bases at V and 0 bases at J; junction bases unmatched: 16. CDR3 protein: CASYTGTEITMNTEAFF. In DNA, the CDR3 is TGTGCCAGTTATACCGGGACAGAAATAACTATGAACACTGAAGCTTTCTTT.

The chain joins TRBV4-3 to TRBJ1-4, with 7 bases lining up with TRBD1. CDR3 length equals 16 residues. Germline lookup yields CDR1 LGHNA and CDR2 YSLEER. After removal of 0 bases from V and 5 bases from J, the junction contained 6 bases not matched to a gene. CDR3 bases: TGCGCCAGCAGCCAAGAATCCGGGACAGTGAATGAAAAACTGTTTTTT. Translating gives CASSQESGTVNEKLFF.

The chain carries TRBV29-1 and TRBJ2-4; 10 bases are a match to TRBD1. The tail of the sequence fits TRBJ2-7 better, so the J call may be wrong. Germline V lookup: CDR1 SQVTM, CDR2 ANQGSEA. The CDR3 totals 13 residues. The CDR3 loop is CSAGQGETYEQYF. CDR3 DNA: TGCAGCGCTGGACAGGGGGAAACCTACGAGCAGTACTTC.

Points on this clonotype: An end of the junction does not agree with germline; a read error may underlie this. The chain is built from TRBV7-2 and TRBJ2-7; weak D call: TRBD2 (5 bases). The CDR3 has 13 amino acids. Germline assignment: CDR1 SGHTA and CDR2 FQGNSA. The CDR3 loop is CASSLVPGGEQYF. In DNA form, the CDR3 reads TGTGCCAGCAGTTTAGTACCAGGCGGGGAGCAGTACTTC.

This clonotype has more than one count but fewer than ten. The chain is built from TRBV5-1 and TRBJ2-1; TRBD2 is a possible D gene (6 bases). CDR1 is SGHRS, CDR2 YFSETQ, per germline. The CDR3 is 15 residues long. V was shortened by 0 bases and J by 4 bases, with 11 bases between the two germline ends. The CDR3 spells CASSLAGTEYNEQFF. The CDR3 DNA follows: TGCGCCAGCAGCTTGGCCGGGACTGAATACAATGAGCAGTTCTTC.

The chain couples TRBV7-9 to TRBJ2-7; D is unclear. CDR1 SEHNR and CDR2 FQNEAQ come from the germline V gene (reference sequence). Between the trimmed V and J ends, which lost 3 bases and 0 bases, there was a span of 6 bases. The CDR3 spans 13 residues. The CDR3 coding sequence is TGTGCCAGCAGCTTTTTCCTCTCCTACGAGCAGTACTTC. Residues: CASSFFLSYEQYF.

The chain uses TRBV4-2 and TRBJ1-1; unclear D gene. Trimming shortened V by 3 bases and J by 1 base, and 9 bases separated the two germline ends. The CDR3 is 14 residues long. Germline assignment: CDR1 LGHNA and CDR2 YNFKEQ. CDR3 DNA: TGTGCCAGCAGCCACTCACTTGCGAACACTGAAGCTTTCTTT. Translated: CASSHSLANTEAFF.

The V gene is TRBV27, the J gene TRBJ2-3, with D possibly being TRBD2 (7 bases). The CDR3 spans 15 residues. Trimming stripped 2 bases from V and 5 bases from J, with 14 bases between. In germline, CDR1 is MNHEY, CDR2 SMNVEV (reference sequence). The DNA for the CDR3 is TGTGCCAGCAGTTTAGGGTCAGGGGAGGGAGATACGCAGTATTTT. Its protein product is CASSLGSGEGDTQYF.

V is TRBV27 and J is TRBJ2-1; 7 bases line up with TRBD1. With the DNA end fitting TRBJ2-7 better, the J assignment may be wrong. The CDR3 is made up of 14 amino acids. CDR1 MNHEY and CDR2 SMNVEV come from the germline V gene (reference sequence). CDR3: CASSQRGPYNEQYF. CDR3 nucleotide sequence: TGTGCCAGCAGCCAAAGGGGGCCCTACAATGAGCAGTACTTC.

There are a few counts of this clonotype. J is TRBJ2-5 and V is TRBV30; tentative D call: TRBD1 (6 bases). Judging by the DNA end, TRBJ2-7 fits better; the J call may be wrong. Germline-derived CDR1 and CDR2 are GTSNPN and SVGIG (reference sequence). This CDR3 is 13 amino acids long. The CDR3 nucleotides are TGTGCCTGGGTTCCTAACAGGGATGGCGAGCAGTACTTC. Translating gives CAWVPNRDGEQYF.

J is TRBJ1-2 and V is TRBV5-5, with a possible D match to TRBD1 (5 bases). The CDR3 runs to 15 residues. Germline-derived CDR1 and CDR2 are SGHKS and YYEKEE (reference sequence). V gave up 1 base and J gave up 3 bases, with 13 bases separating them. The CDR3 DNA sequence: TGTGCCAGCAGCTTGAACGACAGACCCTACTATGGCTACACCTTC. This sequence encodes CASSLNDRPYYGYTF.

The chain links TRBV5-6 to TRBJ2-1; D not resolved. Per the germline V gene, CDR1 is SGHDT and CDR2 is YYEEEE. CDR3 size: 14 residues. V was trimmed by 1 base and J by 7 bases, leaving 12 bases between them. CDR3 bases: TGTGCCAGCAGCTTGACCGCCTGGTGGAATGAGCAGTTCTTC. Protein: CASSLTAWWNEQFF.

The chain combines TRBV6-5 with TRBJ2-1; tentatively, D is TRBD2 (6 bases). Germline CDR1 reads MNHEY; CDR2 reads SVGAGI. Trimming took off 2 bases at V and 5 bases at J, with 13 bases between the two ends. There are 15 residues in the CDR3. The CDR3 sequence: CASSYPGELNNEQFF. The CDR3 DNA sequence: TGTGCCAGCAGTTACCCGGGGGAGTTAAACAATGAGCAGTTCTTC.